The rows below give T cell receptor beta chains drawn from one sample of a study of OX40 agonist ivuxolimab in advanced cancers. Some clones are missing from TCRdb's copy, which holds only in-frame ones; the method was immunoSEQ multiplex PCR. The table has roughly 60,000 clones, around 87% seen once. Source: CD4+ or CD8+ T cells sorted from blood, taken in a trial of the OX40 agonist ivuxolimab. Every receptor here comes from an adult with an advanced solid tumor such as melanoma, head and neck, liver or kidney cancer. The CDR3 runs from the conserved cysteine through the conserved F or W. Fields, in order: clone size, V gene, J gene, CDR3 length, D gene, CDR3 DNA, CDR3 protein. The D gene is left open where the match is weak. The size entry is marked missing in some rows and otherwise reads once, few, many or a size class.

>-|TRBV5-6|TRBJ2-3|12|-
TGTGCCAGCAGCTTGTTGAGGGATACGCAGTATTTT
CASSLLRDTQYF
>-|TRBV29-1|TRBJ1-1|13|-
TGCAGCGTTGGGGGGGGGCCTTGGACTGAAGCTTTCTTT
CSVGGGPWTEAFF
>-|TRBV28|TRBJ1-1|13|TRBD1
TGTGCCAGCAAGACGCAGGGGGCTGGTGAAGCTTTCTTT
CASKTQGAGEAFF
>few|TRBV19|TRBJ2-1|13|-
TGTGCCAGTAGTGAAACGACTTGGGGGGAGCAGTTCTTC
CASSETTWGEQFF
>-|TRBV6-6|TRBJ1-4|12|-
TGTGCCAGCAGGGCAGTATCTGAAAAACTGTTTTTT
CASRAVSEKLFF
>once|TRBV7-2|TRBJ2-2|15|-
TGTGCCAGCAGCTCGACAAGTGCGAACACCGGGGAGCTGTTTTTT
CASSSTSANTGELFF
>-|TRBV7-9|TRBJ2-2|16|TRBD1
TGTGCCAGCAGCTTACGGCGAGGGACAGGGTCCGGGGAGCTGTTTTTT
CASSLRRGTGSGELFF
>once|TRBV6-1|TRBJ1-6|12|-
-
CATCASRAPLHF
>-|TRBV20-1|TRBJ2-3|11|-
TGCAGTGCTCCTGCCGGAATTACGCAGTATTTT
CSAPAGITQYF
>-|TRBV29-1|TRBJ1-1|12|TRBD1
TGCAGCGCTCGGACAGGAGGCACTGAAGCTTTCTTT
CSARTGGTEAFF
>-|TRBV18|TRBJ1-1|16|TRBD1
TGTGCCAGCTCACCACTACAGGGGTCCCGGAACACTGAAGCTTTCTTT
CASSPLQGSRNTEAFF
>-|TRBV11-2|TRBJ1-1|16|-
TGTGCCAGCAGCTTAAGGGGCCAGGGTTTGAACACTGAAGCTTTCTTT
CASSLRGQGLNTEAFF
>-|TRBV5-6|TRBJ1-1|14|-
TGTGCCAGCAGCTTGCCCCGAACGAACACTGAAGCTTTCTTT
CASSLPRTNTEAFF
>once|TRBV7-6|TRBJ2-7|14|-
TGTGCCAGCAGCTTAGTCGTAGGGTTGGGCGAGCAGTACTTC
CASSLVVGLGEQYF
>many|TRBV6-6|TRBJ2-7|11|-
TGTGCCAGTGGGGGAAGTTACACGCAGTACTTC
CASGGSYTQYF
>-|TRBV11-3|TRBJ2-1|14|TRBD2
TGTGCCAGCAGCGGGACTAGCGGGGTGGGGGAGCAGTTCTTC
CASSGTSGVGEQFF
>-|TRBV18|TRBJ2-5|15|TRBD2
TGTGCCAGCTCCCCCGGGCGGGGGGGGCCGCGGACCCAGTACTTC
CASSPGRGGPRTQYF
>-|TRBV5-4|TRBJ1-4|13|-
TGTGCCAGCAGCTTGGGTGGGAATGAAAAACTGTTTTTT
CASSLGGNEKLFF
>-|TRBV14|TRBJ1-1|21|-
TGTGCCAGCAGCGAAAAATTTAGGGCCCACAAGACTATCAGAATGAACACTGAAGCTTTCTTT
CASSEKFRAHKTIRMNTEAFF
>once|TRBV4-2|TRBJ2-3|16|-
TGTGCCAGCAGCCAAGAAATGGGACCAGGCACAGATACGCAGTATTTT
CASSQEMGPGTDTQYF
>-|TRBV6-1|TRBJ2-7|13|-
TGTGCCAGCAGTTATGTCCGGGGTTACGAGCAGTACTTC
CASSYVRGYEQYF
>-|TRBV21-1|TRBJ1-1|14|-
TGTGCCAGCAGCAACGAAAGTCCCGGGCCTGAAGCTTTCTTT
CASSNESPGPEAFF
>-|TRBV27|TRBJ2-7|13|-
TGTGCCAGCAGTTTAAGGGGAACCTACGAGCAGTACTTC
CASSLRGTYEQYF
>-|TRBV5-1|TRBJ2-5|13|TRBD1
TGCGCCAGCAGCTGGGGACAGGGAGAGACCCAGTACTTC
CASSWGQGETQYF
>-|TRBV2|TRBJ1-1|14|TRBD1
TGTGCCAGCAGGGGACAGAATGGAAGGACTGAAGCTTTCTTT
CASRGQNGRTEAFF
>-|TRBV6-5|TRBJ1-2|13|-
TGTGCCAGCAGCGGAGGACAAACCTATGGCTACACCTTC
CASSGGQTYGYTF
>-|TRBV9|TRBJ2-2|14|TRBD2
TGTGCCAGCAGCGTTACAGCGGGGACCGGGGAGCTGTTTTTT
CASSVTAGTGELFF
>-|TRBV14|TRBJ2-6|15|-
TGTGCCAGCAGCCCAGATGGTACCGGGGCCAACGTCCTGACTTTC
CASSPDGTGANVLTF
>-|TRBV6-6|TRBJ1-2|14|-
TGTGCCACCAACCGTCCCGGGACTAACTATGGCTACACCTTC
CATNRPGTNYGYTF
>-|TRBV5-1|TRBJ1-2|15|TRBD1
TGCGCCAGCAGCGCCCGGGACAGCTCTAATTATGGCTACACCTTC
CASSARDSSNYGYTF
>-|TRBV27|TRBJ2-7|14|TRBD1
TGTGCCAGCAGTACCGGGACAGGGTCCTACGAGCAGTACTTC
CASSTGTGSYEQYF
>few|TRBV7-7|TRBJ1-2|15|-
TGTGCCAGCAGCTTAGGCGGTACAGCGAACTATGGCTACACCTTC
CASSLGGTANYGYTF
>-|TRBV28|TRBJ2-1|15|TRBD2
TGTGCCAGCAGGCAAGCGGGGGGGTCTTACAATGAGCAGTTCTTC
CASRQAGGSYNEQFF
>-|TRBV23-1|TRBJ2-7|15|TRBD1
TGCGCCAGCAGTAAACCCCCCGACAGGGGTAACGAGCAGTACTTC
CASSKPPDRGNEQYF
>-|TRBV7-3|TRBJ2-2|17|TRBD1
TGTGCCAGCAGCTCCCCGGCGGGACAGGATAACACCGGGGAGCTGTTTTTT
CASSSPAGQDNTGELFF